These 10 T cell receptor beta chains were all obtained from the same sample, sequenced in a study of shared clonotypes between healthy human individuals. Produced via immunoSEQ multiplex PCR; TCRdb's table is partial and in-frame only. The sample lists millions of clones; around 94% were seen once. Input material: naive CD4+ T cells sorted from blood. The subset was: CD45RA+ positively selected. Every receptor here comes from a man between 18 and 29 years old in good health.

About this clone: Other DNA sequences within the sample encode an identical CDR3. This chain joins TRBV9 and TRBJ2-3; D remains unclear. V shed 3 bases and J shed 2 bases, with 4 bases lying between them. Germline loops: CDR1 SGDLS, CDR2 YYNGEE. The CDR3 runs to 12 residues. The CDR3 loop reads CASSAPTDTQYF. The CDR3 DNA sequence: TGTGCCAGCAGCGCTCCCACAGATACGCAGTATTTT.

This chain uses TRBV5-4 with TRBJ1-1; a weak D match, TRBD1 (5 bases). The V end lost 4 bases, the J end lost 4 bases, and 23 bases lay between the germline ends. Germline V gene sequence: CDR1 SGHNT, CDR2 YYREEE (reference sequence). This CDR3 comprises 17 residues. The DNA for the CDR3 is TGTGCCAGCAGCCACCCCGGGCCAAAAACAGGAACCACTGAAGCTTTCTTT. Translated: CASSHPGPKTGTTEAFF.

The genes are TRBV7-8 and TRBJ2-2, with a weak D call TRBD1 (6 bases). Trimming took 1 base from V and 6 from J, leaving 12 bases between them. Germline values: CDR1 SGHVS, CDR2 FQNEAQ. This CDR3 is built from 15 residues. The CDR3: CASSLVKQGSGELFF. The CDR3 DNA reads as TGTGCCAGCAGCTTAGTAAAACAGGGCTCCGGGGAGCTGTTTTTT.

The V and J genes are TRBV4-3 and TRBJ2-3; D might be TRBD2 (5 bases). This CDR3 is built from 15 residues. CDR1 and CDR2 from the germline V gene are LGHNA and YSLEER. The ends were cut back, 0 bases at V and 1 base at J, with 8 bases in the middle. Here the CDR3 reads CASSQEAGGTDTQYF. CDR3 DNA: TGCGCCAGCAGCCAAGAGGCGGGTGGCACAGATACGCAGTATTTT.

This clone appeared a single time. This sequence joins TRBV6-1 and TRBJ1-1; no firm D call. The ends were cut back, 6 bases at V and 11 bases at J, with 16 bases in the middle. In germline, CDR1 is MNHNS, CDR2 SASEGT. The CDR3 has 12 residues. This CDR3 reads CASRRESPGAFF. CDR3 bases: TGTGCCAGCAGGAGAGAAAGCCCCGGGGCTTTCTTT.

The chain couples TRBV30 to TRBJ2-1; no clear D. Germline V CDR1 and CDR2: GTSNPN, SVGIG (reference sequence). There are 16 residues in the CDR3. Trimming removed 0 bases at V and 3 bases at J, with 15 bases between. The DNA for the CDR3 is TGTGCCTGGAGTGTACGGCGGCCTACTCTCTACAATGAGCAGTTCTTC. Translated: CAWSVRRPTLYNEQFF. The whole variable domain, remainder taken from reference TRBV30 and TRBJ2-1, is SQTIHQWPATLVQPVGSPLSLECTVEGTSNPNLYWYRQAAGRGLQLLFYSVGIGQISSEVPQNLSASRPQDRQFILSSKKLLLSDSGFYLCAWSVRRPTLYNEQFFGPGTRLTVL.

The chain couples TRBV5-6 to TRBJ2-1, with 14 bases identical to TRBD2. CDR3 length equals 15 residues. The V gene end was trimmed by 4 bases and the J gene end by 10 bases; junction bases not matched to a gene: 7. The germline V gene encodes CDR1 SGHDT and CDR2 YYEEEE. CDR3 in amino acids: CASSVGLAGAGEQFF. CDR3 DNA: TGTGCCAGCAGCGTGGGACTAGCGGGAGCGGGGGAGCAGTTCTTC. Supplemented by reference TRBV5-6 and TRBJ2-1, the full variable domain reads DAGVTQSPTHLIKTRGQQVTLRCSPKSGHDTVSWYQQALGQGPQFIFQYYEEEERQRGNFPDRFSGHQFPNYSSELNVNALLLGDSALYLCASSVGLAGAGEQFFGPGTRLTVL.

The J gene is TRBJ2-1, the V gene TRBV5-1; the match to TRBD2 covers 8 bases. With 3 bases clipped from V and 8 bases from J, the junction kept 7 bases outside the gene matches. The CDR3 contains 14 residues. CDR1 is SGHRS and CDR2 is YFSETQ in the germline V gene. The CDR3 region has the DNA TGCGCCAGCAGCTCCGGGGGGGCAGGCTATGAGCAGTTCTTC. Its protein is CASSSGGAGYEQFF.

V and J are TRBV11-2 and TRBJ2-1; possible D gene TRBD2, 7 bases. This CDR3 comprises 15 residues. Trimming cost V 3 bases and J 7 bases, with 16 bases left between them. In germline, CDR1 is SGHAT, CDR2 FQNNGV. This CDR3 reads CASSLGPGGWNEQFF. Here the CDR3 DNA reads TGTGCCAGCAGCTTGGGGCCGGGGGGCTGGAATGAGCAGTTCTTC.

CDR3: CASSLVSRDYNEQFF. CDR3 DNA sequence: TGTGCCAGCAGCTTAGTCAGTCGGGACTACAATGAGCAGTTCTTC. The V gene is TRBV11-2, the J gene TRBJ2-1, with a tentative D call TRBD2 (5 bases). This CDR3 has 15 residues. With 1 base removed from V and 3 bases from J, the gap between germline ends came to 10 bases. Germline CDR1 and CDR2: SGHAT and FQNNGV.